One sample yielded the 5 T cell receptor beta chains listed below, sequenced in a study of blood T cell repertoires in COVID-19. Data came from immunoSEQ multiplex PCR; TCRdb stores just in-frame clones and leaves some out. The repertoire consists of about 130,000 clones, with about 80% occurring once and the leading ten covering 3.5% to 4.5%. Sequencing was performed on peripheral blood. Receptors originate from a woman between 50 and 59 years old with acute or convalescent COVID-19.

This chain uses TRBV4-1 with TRBJ1-2; 7 bases line up with TRBD1. Germline assignment: CDR1 MGHRA and CDR2 YSYEKL. The CDR3 covers 16 residues. The V gene end was trimmed by 3 bases and the J gene end by 4 bases; junction bases not matched to a gene: 11. The CDR3 is CASSHGQMDRSYGYTF. CDR3 nucleotide sequence: TGCGCCAGCAGCCATGGTCAAATGGACAGGTCCTATGGCTACACCTTC.

By sample fraction, this clone is large. The V gene is TRBV5-1, the J gene TRBJ1-6; D not resolved. In germline, CDR1 is SGHRS, CDR2 YFSETQ. CDR3 length: 14 residues. V was pared by 0 bases and J by 8 bases, with 9 bases between. For the CDR3, the DNA is TGCGCCAGCAGCTTGGAGCGGGATTATTCACCCCTCCACTTT. This translates into CASSLERDYSPLHF.

V usage is TRBV6-1 and J usage is TRBJ1-1; 9 nucleotides match TRBD1. With V trimmed by 2 bases and J by 10 bases, 11 bases remained unmatched. The CDR3 length is 15 residues. Germline V CDR1 and CDR2: MNHNS, SASEGT. The DNA of the CDR3 is TGTGCCAGCAGTGAACGCAGGGACAGGGTCGTTGCAGCTTTCTTT. Amino acid sequence: CASSERRDRVVAAFF.

This clone was seen a single time. V usage is TRBV5-5 and J usage is TRBJ2-7; 7 bases agree with TRBD2. The V segment lost 4 bases and the J segment 1 base; nucleotides outside the gene matches: 5. The CDR3 has 14 amino acids. The germline V gene has CDR1 SGHKS and CDR2 YYEKEE (reference sequence). CDR3 bases: TGTGCCAGCAGCCTCCGGGAGGAATCCTACGAGCAGTACTTC. Translating it yields CASSLREESYEQYF. Combining the CDR3 with reference TRBV5-5 and TRBJ2-7 gives the whole variable domain DAGVTQSPTHLIKTRGQQVTLRCSPISGHKSVSWYQQVLGQGPQFIFQYYEKEERGRGNFPDRFSARQFPNYSSELNVNALLLGDSALYLCASSLREESYEQYFGPGTRLTVT.

This sequence joins TRBV5-4 and TRBJ2-3; 8 bases agree with TRBD1. With 3 bases clipped from V and 4 bases from J, the junction kept 7 bases outside the gene matches. The CDR3 covers 15 residues. The germline V gene encodes CDR1 SGHNT and CDR2 YYREEE (reference sequence). The CDR3 here is CASSSPTGAADTQYF. CDR3 nucleotide sequence: TGTGCCAGCAGCTCCCCGACAGGGGCAGCAGATACGCAGTATTTT.